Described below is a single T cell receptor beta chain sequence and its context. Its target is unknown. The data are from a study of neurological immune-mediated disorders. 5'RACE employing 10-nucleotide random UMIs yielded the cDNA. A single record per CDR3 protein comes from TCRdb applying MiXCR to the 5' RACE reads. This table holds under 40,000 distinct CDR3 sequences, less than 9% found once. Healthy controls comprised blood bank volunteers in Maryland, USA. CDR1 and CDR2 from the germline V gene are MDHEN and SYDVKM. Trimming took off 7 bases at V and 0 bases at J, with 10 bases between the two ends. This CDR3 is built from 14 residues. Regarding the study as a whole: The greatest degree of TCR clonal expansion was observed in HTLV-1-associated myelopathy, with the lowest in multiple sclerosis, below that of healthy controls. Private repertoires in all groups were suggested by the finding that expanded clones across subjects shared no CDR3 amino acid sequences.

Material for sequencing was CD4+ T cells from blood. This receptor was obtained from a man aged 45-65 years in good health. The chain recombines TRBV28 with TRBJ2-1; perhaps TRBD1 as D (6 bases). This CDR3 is CASNRASSYNEQFF. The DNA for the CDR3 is TGTGCCAGCAACAGGGCGAGCTCCTACAATGAGCAGTTCTTC.